The entry that follows covers one TCR beta chain sequence. A quantity of about 0.5 to 1 ug RNA underwent reverse transcription using random hexamers. Amplification of the TCR beta CDR3 was carried out by immunoSEQ multiplex PCR, which spanned a total of 54 Vbeta and 13 Jbeta segments. TCRdb re-called the immunoSEQ multiplex PCR reads through MiXCR, storing one row per CDR3 protein. The sample carries around 99,000 distinct CDR3 sequences, less than 97% recorded once. Looked up from germline, CDR1 is MNHEY and CDR2 is SVGAGI. The germline V and J ends were trimmed by 2 bases and 8 bases, with 12 bases remaining between them. The CDR3 is 14 residues long. These data are taken from a study of CD8 T cells in Susac syndrome.

The clonotype originates from a human donor in good health. Sequencing was performed on CD4+ T cells from PBMCs. The chain carries TRBV6-5 and TRBJ1-4; D possibly corresponds to TRBD1 (5 bases). Written as DNA, the CDR3 is TGTGCCAGCAGTTACGGCAGGGCTTCGGAAAAACTGTTTTTT. It yields the protein CASSYGRASEKLFF.